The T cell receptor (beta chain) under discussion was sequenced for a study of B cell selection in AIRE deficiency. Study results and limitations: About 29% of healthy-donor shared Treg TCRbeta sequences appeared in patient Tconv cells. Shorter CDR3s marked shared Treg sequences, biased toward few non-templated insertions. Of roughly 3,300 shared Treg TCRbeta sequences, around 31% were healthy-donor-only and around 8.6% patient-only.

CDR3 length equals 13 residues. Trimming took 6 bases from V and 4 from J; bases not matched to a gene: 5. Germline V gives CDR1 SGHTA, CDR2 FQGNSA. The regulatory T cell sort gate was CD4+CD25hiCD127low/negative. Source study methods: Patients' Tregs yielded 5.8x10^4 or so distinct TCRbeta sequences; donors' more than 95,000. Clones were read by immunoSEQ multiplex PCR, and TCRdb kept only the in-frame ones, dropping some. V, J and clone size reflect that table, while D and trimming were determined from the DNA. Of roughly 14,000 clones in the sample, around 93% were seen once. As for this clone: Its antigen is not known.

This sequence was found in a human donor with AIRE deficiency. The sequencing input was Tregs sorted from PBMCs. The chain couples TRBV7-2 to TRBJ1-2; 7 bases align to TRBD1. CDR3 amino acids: CASSLQGFYGYTF. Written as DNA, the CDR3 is TGTGCCAGCAGTCTACAGGGGTTCTATGGCTACACCTTC.